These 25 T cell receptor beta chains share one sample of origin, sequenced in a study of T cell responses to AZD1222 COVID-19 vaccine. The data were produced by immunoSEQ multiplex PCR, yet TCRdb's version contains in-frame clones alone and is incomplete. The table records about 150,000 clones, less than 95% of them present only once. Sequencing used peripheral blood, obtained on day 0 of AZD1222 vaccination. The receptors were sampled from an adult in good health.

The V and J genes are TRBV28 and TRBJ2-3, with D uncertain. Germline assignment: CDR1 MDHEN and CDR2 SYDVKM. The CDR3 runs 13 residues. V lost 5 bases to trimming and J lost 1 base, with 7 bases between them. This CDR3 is CASSTPGTDTQYF. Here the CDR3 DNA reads TGTGCCAGCAGTACCCCGGGCACAGATACGCAGTATTTT.

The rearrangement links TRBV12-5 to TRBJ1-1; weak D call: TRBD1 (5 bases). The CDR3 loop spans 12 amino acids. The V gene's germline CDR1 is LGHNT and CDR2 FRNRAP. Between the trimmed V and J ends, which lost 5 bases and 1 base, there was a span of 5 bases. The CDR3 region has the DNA TGTGCTAGTGGTGACAGGAACACTGAAGCTTTCTTT. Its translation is CASGDRNTEAFF.

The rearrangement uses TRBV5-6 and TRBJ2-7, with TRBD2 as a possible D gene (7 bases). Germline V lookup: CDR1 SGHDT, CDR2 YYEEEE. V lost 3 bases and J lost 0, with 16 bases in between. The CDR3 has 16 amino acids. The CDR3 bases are TGTGCCAGCAGCTCCCCTTGGGAGGGGGACTCCTACGAGCAGTACTTC. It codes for CASSSPWEGDSYEQYF.

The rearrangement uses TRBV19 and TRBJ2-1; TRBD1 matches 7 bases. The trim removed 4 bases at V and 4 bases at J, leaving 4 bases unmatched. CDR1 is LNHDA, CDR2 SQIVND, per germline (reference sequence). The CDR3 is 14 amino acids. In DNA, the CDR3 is TGTGCCAGTAGTAGACAGGGCCTTTACAATGAGCAGTTCTTC. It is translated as CASSRQGLYNEQFF.

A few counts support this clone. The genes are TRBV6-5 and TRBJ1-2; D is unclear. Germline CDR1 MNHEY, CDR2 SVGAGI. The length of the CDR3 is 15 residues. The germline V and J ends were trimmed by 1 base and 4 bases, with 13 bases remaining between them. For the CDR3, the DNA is TGTGCCAGCAGTTACTGGGAGATGCAGTTCTATGGCTACACCTTC. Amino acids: CASSYWEMQFYGYTF.

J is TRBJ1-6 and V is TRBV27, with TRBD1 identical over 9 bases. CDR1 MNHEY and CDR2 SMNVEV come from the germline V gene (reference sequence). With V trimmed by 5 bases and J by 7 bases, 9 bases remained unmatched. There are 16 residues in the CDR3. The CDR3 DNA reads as TGTGCCAGCAGTGCCCCTCCGGGACAGGGAAATTCACCCCTCCACTTT. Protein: CASSAPPGQGNSPLHF.

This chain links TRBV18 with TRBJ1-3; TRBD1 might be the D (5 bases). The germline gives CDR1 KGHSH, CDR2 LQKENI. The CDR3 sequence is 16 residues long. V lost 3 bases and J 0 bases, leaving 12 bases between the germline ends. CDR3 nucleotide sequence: TGTGCCAGCTCACCCCAGGGAAGAACCTCTGGAAACACCATATATTTT. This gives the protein CASSPQGRTSGNTIYF.

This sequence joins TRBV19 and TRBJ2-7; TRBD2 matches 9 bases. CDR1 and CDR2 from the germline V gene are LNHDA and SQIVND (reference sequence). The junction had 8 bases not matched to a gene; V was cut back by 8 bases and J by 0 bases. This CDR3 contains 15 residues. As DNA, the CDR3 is TGTGCCAGTGGGGCGGGAGGGCCGAGCTCCTACGAGCAGTACTTC. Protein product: CASGAGGPSSYEQYF.

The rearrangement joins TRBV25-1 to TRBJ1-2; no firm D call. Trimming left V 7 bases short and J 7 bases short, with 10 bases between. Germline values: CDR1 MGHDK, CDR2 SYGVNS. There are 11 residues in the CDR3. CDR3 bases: TGTGCCAGCAACCGGGCCCCTGGCTACACCTTC. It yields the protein CASNRAPGYTF.

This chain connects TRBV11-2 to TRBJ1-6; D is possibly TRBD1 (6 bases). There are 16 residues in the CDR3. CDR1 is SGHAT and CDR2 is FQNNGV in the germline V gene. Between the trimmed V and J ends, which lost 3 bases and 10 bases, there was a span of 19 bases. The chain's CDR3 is CASSFEGTLRGSPLHF. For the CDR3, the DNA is TGTGCCAGCAGCTTCGAGGGGACACTCCGAGGATCACCCCTCCACTTT. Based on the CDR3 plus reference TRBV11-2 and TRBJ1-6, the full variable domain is EAGVAQSPRYKIIEKRQSVAFWCNPISGHATLYWYQQILGQGPKLLIQFQNNGVVDDSQLPKDRFSAERLKGVDSTLKIQPAKLEDSAVYLCASSFEGTLRGSPLHFGNGTRLTVT.

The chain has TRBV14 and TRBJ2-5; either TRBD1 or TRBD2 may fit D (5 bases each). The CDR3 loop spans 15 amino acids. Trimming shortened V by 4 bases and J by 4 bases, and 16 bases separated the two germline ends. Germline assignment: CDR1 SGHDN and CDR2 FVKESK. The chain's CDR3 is CASSPRTGARETQYF. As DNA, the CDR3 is TGTGCCAGCAGCCCCCGGACTGGGGCTCGAGAGACCCAGTACTTC.

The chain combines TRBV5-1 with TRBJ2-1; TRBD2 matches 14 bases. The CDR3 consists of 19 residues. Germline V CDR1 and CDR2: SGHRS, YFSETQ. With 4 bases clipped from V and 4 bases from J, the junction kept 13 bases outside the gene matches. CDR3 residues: CASSNPSGTSGSGYNEQFF. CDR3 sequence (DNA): TGCGCCAGCAGCAATCCCTCCGGGACTAGCGGGAGTGGGTACAATGAGCAGTTCTTC.

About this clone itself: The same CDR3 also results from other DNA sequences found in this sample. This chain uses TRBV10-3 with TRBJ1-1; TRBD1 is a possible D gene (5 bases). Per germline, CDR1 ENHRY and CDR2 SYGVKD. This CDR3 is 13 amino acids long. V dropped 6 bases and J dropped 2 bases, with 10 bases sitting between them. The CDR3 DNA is TGTGCCATCAGAGGGACGGAAAACACTGAAGCTTTCTTT. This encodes CAIRGTENTEAFF.

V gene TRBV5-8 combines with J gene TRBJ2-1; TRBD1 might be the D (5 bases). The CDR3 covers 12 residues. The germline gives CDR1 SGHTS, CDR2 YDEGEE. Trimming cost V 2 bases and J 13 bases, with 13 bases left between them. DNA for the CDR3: TGTGCCAGCAGCTTCAGCAGGGTGGCCCAGTTCTTC. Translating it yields CASSFSRVAQFF. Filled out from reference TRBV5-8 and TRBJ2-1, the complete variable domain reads EAGVTQSPTHLIKTRGQQATLRCSPISGHTSVYWYQQALGLGLQFLLWYDEGEERNRGNFPPRFSGRQFPNYSSELNVNALELEDSALYLCASSFSRVAQFFGPGTRLTVL.

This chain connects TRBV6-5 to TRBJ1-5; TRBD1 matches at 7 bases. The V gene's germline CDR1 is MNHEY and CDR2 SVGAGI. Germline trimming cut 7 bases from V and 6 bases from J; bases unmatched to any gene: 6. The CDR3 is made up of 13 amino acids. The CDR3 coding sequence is TGTGCCAGCACCCCAGGGGGGGGTCAGCCCCAGCATTTT. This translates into CASTPGGGQPQHF.

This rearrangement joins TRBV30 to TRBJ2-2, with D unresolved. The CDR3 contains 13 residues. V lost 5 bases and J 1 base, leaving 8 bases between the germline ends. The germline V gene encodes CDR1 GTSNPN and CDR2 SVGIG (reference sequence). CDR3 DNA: TGTGCCTGGGGGATAGGGAACACCGGGGAGCTGTTTTTT. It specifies CAWGIGNTGELFF. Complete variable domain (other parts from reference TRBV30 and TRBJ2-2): SQTIHQWPATLVQPVGSPLSLECTVEGTSNPNLYWYRQAAGRGLQLLFYSVGIGQISSEVPQNLSASRPQDRQFILSSKKLLLSDSGFYLCAWGIGNTGELFFGEGSRLTVL.

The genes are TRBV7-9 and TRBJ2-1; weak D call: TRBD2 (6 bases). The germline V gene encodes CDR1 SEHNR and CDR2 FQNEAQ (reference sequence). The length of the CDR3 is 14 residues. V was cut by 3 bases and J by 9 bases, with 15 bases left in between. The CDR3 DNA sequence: TGTGCCAGCAGCTTTACGGGAGAAGAGTTTGAGCAGTTCTTC. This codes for CASSFTGEEFEQFF.

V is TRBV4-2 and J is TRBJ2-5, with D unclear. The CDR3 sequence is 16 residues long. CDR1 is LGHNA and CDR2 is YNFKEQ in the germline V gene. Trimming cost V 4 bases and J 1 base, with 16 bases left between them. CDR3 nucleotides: TGTGCCAGCAGCCGATCGACACAAGTGCTCCAAGAGACCCAGTACTTC. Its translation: CASSRSTQVLQETQYF.

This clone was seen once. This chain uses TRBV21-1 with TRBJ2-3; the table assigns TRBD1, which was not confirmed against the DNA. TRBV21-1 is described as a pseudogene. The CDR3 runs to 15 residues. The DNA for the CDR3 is TGTGCCAGCAGCATCCGGGACAGGGGCACAGATACGCAGTATTTT. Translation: CASSIRDRGTDTQYF.

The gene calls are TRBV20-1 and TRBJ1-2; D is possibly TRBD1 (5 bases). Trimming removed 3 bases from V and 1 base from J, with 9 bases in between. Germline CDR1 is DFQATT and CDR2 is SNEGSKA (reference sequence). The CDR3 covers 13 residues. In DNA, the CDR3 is TGCAGTGCTAGTAGGGGCGTTAACTATGGCTACACCTTC. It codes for CSASRGVNYGYTF.

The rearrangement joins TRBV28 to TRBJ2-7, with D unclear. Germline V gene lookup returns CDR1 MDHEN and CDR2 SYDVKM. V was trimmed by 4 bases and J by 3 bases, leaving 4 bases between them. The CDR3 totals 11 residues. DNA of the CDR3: TGTGCCAGCAGTTGGGGCTACGAGCAGTACTTC. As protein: CASSWGYEQYF.

The CDR3 DNA follows: TGTGCCAGCAGTGAACGGGCCCCAAGTTCGGGCTACACCTTC. Amino acid sequence: CASSERAPSSGYTF. The chain couples TRBV25-1 to TRBJ1-2; D gene ambiguous. This CDR3 spans 14 amino acids. V lost 2 bases and J 8 bases, leaving 15 bases between the germline ends. Germline values: CDR1 MGHDK, CDR2 SYGVNS.

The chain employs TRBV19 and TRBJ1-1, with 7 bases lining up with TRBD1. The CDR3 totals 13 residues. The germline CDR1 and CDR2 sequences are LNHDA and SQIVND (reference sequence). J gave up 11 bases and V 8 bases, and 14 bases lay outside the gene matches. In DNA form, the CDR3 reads TGTGCCAGTTCGTCCCGGGACAGAGGATCGGCTTTCTTT. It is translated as CASSSRDRGSAFF.

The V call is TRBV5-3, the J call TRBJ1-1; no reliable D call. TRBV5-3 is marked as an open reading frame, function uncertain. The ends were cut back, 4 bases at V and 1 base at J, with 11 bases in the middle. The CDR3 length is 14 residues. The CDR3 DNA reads TGTGCCAGAAGCCCCCTGGCCAGGAACACTGAAGCTTTCTTT. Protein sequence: CARSPLARNTEAFF.

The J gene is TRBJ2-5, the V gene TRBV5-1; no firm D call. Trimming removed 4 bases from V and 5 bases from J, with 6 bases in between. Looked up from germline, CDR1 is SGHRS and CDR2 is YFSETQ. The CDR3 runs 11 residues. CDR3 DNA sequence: TGCGCCAGCAGCAATGAGGAGACCCAGTACTTC. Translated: CASSNEETQYF.